This T cell receptor beta chain is drawn from a study of regulatory T cells in long-lasting Graves disease. CDR1 is LGHDT and CDR2 is YNNKEL in the germline V gene (reference sequence). The length of the CDR3 is 15 residues. V dropped 4 bases and J dropped 2; count of bases not matched to a gene: 6. This clonotype came up many times. Time point given: newly diagnosed GD, antithyroid drugs for less than 3 months. Following extraction of RNA from PBMCs, that RNA was used to make the TCR library. Construction of the TCR beta libraries employed iRepertoire HTBI primers in conjunction with Arm-PCR of CDR3 regions. Each CDR3 protein gets one entry after TCRdb re-called the multiplex PCR reads with MiXCR. Among some 600,000 distinct CDR3 sequences listed, 16% were seen once. These data were likewise used in another study, on T cells in Graves' hyperthyroidism and ophthalmopathy. This second study notes: HTBI primers drove first-round RT-PCR of the TCR CDR3.

This sequence joins TRBV3-1 and TRBJ2-5, with 8 positions matching TRBD1. Sequenced material: peripheral blood mononuclear cells (PBMCs), taken at new diagnosis, from a patient treated with antithyroid drugs. The receptor was isolated from a man younger than 35 with Graves disease. In nucleotides, the CDR3 is TGTGCCAGCAGCCCCGGGACAGGTGAACAAGAGACCCAGTACTTC. It translates to CASSPGTGEQETQYF.